A selection of T cell receptor beta chains follows, all from one sample in a study of blood T cell repertoires in COVID-19. Repertoires were generated with immunoSEQ multiplex PCR, while TCRdb's copy carries only in-frame clones and drops some. Of around 310,000 clones detected, approximately 87% appear once; the ten largest clones hold roughly 4.1%. The sequenced sample consisted of peripheral blood. The receptors come from a woman between 50 and 59 years old with active or convalescent COVID-19. Both conserved end residues are part of each CDR3. Fields, in order: J gene, V gene, D gene, clone size, CDR3 DNA, CDR3 protein. D genes are given only for firm matches. Clone size is shown for a subset of rows, as once, few, many or a class of expanded clone.

TRBJ1-2	TRBV4-3	TRBD1	-	TGCGCCAGCAGCCAAGACCTCCGGACAGGAAACTATGGCTACACCTTC	CASSQDLRTGNYGYTF
TRBJ1-2	TRBV19	TRBD1	-	TGTGCCAGCTTACAACAGGACAGGGTTACCTATGGCTACACCTTC	CASLQQDRVTYGYTF
TRBJ2-5	TRBV3-1/TRBV3-2	TRBD2	-	TGTGCCAGCGGAACTAGCGGGAGGGCCGTTTTTGGAGAGACCCAGTACTTC	CASGTSGRAVFGETQYF
TRBJ2-5	TRBV11-2	TRBD2	-	TGTGCCAGCAGCTCTAGCGGGGGAACTCAAGAGACCCAGTACTTC	CASSSSGGTQETQYF
TRBJ1-4	TRBV7-2	TRBD1	-	TGTGCCAGCAGCCTCGACAGGGGTAAAAATGAAAAACTGTTTTTT	CASSLDRGKNEKLFF
TRBJ2-7	TRBV2	TRBD2	few	TGTGCCAGCAGGAAACTAGCGGAGTCATACGAGCAGTACTTC	CASRKLAESYEQYF
TRBJ2-1	TRBV10-3	TRBD2	-	TGTGCCATCAGGGAAAATAGCGGGAGAGGCCATGAGCAGTTCTTC	CAIRENSGRGHEQFF
TRBJ1-4	TRBV5-1	-	-	TGCGCCAGCAGCTATGTCTGGGGCGGAGAAAAACTGTTTTTT	CASSYVWGGEKLFF
TRBJ2-7	TRBV7-2	-	-	TGTGCCAGCAGGAAACTAGGGACCTACGAGCAGTACTTC	CASRKLGTYEQYF
TRBJ1-1	TRBV6-2/TRBV6-3	TRBD1	-	TGTGCCAGCAGTAAGACAGGGGCAGGGAACACTGAAGCTTTCTTT	CASSKTGAGNTEAFF
TRBJ2-7	TRBV5-4	TRBD2	-	TGTGCCAGCAGCTCGGGGGGCTACGAGCAGTACTTC	CASSSGGYEQYF
TRBJ2-3	TRBV7-6	TRBD2	-	TGTGCCAGCAGCCAAGGACTAGGGAAGAGTACAGATACGCAGTATTTT	CASSQGLGKSTDTQYF
TRBJ2-5	TRBV7-2	TRBD2	once	TGTGCCAGCAGCTTACGGGCGACTAGCGGGAGGGTTGAGACCCAGTACTTC	CASSLRATSGRVETQYF
TRBJ1-2	TRBV6-5	-	-	TGTGCCAGCACGACAGGAGGCTATGGCTACACCTTC	CASTTGGYGYTF
TRBJ2-2	TRBV30	-	many	TGTGCCTGGGGAGCGTCGGCCGGGGAGCTGTTTTTT	CAWGASAGELFF
TRBJ1-2	TRBV11-2	-	-	TGTGCCAGCAGCCCCGACGGCGGCTATGGCTACACCTTC	CASSPDGGYGYTF
TRBJ1-5	TRBV4-3	-	-	TGCGCCAGCAGCCAAGATCGGGAAAGACTGAATCAGCCCCAGCATTTT	CASSQDRERLNQPQHF
TRBJ2-7	TRBV11-2	-	-	TGTGCCAGCAGCTTGGCCCAGGGTATCGACGAGCAGTACTTC	CASSLAQGIDEQYF
TRBJ2-5	TRBV5-4	-	-	TGTGCCAGCAGCGCCCCCCGGGGGACCCAAGAGACCCAGTACTTC	CASSAPRGTQETQYF
TRBJ1-1	TRBV2	-	-	TGTGCCAGCAGTGAAAGCAATGAAGCTTTCTTT	CASSESNEAFF
TRBJ2-6	TRBV19	TRBD1	once	TGTGCCAGTCAAAGGTTGGACAGGGCTGGGGCCAACGTCCTGACTTTC	CASQRLDRAGANVLTF
TRBJ1-5	TRBV6-2/TRBV6-3	TRBD1	-	TGTGCCAGCAGTAGACAGGGAAGTCAGCCCCAGCATTTT	CASSRQGSQPQHF
TRBJ2-2	TRBV9	-	-	TGTGCCAGCAGCCCCCCCATGGGGCAGTTCTACGCCGGGGAGCTGTTTTTT	CASSPPMGQFYAGELFF
TRBJ2-3	TRBV3-1/TRBV3-2	TRBD1	once	TGTGCCAGCAGCCAACCCCGGGACAGGGGGCGAGGAAATACGCAGTATTTT	CASSQPRDRGRGNTQYF
TRBJ1-2	TRBV5-4	-	few	TGTGCCAGCAGCTTGGCTTTGGGGCGGAGCTATGGCTACACCTTC	CASSLALGRSYGYTF
TRBJ1-5	TRBV24-1	-	-	TGTGCCACCAGTTCCGGGAATCAGCCCCAGCATTTT	CATSSGNQPQHF
TRBJ1-5	TRBV15	TRBD1	-	TGTGCCACCAGCGGCGACAGGGCCTCCAATCAGCCCCAGCATTTT	CATSGDRASNQPQHF
TRBJ2-1	TRBV28	TRBD2	-	TGTGCCAGCAGACCTCGGGGGGGTTCGCGGGAGGGTTACTGGGTCAATGAGCAGTTCTTC	CASRPRGGSREGYWVNEQFF
TRBJ2-7	TRBV20-1	TRBD1	once	TGCAGTGCTAGTACAGGGGGCCAAGGCTACGAGCAGTACTTC	CSASTGGQGYEQYF
TRBJ1-1	TRBV18	TRBD1	-	TGTGCCAGCTCACCTATGACGACAGGGTACACTGAAGCTTTCTTT	CASSPMTTGYTEAFF
TRBJ1-1	TRBV12-3/TRBV12-4	-	-	TGTGCCAGCAGCCGGGACTCAAGGGGAGCTTTCTTT	CASSRDSRGAFF
TRBJ1-2	TRBV5-1	TRBD1	-	TGCGCCAGCAGCGACGACAGGGCAGGGGGCTACACCTTC	CASSDDRAGGYTF
TRBJ2-1	TRBV6-2/TRBV6-3	-	-	TGTGCCAGCAGCCTCGACAGGAGGTTTCAGAATGAGCAGTTCTTC	CASSLDRRFQNEQFF
TRBJ2-1	TRBV30	TRBD1	once	TGTGCCTGGAGTGACCGGGACAGGGAGTTCTTC	CAWSDRDREFF
TRBJ1-3	TRBV5-5	-	-	TGTGCCAGCGCGGGCCTTAGCTCTGGAAACACCATATATTTT	CASAGLSSGNTIYF
TRBJ1-2	TRBV7-8	TRBD1	few	TGTGCCAGCAGTAAACAGGGGAAAGCTAACTATGGCTACACCTTC	CASSKQGKANYGYTF
TRBJ1-4	TRBV28	-	-	TGTGCCAGCAGTTTAGCAGGGGTTGAAAAACTGTTTTTT	CASSLAGVEKLFF
TRBJ1-2	TRBV29-1	TRBD1	-	TGCAGCGTCGGACGAGGACAGGGAGATGGCTACACCTTC	CSVGRGQGDGYTF
TRBJ2-2	TRBV10-3	TRBD2	-	TGTGCCATCAGTGGGCTAGCGGGAGGGCCTCAAGGCGGGGAGCTGTTTTTT	CAISGLAGGPQGGELFF
TRBJ2-1	TRBV2	TRBD2	-	TGTGCCAGCAGACTAGCGGGAGACTACAATGAGCAGTTCTTC	CASRLAGDYNEQFF
TRBJ1-2	TRBV18	TRBD1	once	TGTGCCAGCTCACCCGTCCCGGGACAGGGAGACTATGGCTACACCTTC	CASSPVPGQGDYGYTF